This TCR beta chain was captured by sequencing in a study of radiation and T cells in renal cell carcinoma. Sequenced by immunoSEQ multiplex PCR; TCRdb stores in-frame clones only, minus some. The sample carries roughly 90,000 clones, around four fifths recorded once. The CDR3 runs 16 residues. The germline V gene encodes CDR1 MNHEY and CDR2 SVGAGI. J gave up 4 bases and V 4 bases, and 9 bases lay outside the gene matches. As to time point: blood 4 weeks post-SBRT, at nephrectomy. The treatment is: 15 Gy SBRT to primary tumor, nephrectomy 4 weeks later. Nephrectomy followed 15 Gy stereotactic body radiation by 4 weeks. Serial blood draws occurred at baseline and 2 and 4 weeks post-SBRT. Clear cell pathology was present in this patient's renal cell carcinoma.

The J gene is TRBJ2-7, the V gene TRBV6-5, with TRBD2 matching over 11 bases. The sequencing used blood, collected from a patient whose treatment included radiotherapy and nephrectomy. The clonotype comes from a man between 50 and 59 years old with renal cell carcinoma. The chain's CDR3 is CASSSQLAGELYEQYF. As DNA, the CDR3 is TGTGCCAGCAGTTCACAACTAGCGGGAGAACTATACGAGCAGTACTTC.